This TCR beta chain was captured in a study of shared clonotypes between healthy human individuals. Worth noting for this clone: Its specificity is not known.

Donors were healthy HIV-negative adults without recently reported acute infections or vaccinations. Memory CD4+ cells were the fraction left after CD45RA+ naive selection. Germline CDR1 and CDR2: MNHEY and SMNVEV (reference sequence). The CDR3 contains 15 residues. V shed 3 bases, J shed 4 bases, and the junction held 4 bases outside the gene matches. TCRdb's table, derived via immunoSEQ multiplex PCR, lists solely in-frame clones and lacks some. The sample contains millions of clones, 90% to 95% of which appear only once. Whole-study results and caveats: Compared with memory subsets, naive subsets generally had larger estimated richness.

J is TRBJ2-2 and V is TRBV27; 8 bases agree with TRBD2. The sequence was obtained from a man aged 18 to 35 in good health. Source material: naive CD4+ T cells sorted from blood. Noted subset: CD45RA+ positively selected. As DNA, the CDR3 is TGTGCCAGCAGTTTTCTAGCGGGTATCACCGGGGAGCTGTTTTTT. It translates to CASSFLAGITGELFF.